These 11 T cell receptor beta chains came from one sample sequenced in a study of T cell responses to AZD1222 COVID-19 vaccine. Generated by immunoSEQ multiplex PCR, the TCRdb table keeps only in-frame clones and is missing some. The table lists about 170,000 clones, approximately 92% of them singletons. The specimen comprised peripheral blood, sampled on day 0 of AZD1222 vaccination. These receptors came from an adult in good health.

The chain combines TRBV7-9 with TRBJ1-1; D remains unclear. The germline CDR1 and CDR2 sequences are SEHNR and FQNEAQ (reference sequence). V lost 1 base, J lost 1 base, and 7 bases lay in between. This CDR3 comprises 14 residues. The CDR3 DNA is TGTGCCAGCAGCTTAGATGGGCCGAACACTGAAGCTTTCTTT. Protein product: CASSLDGPNTEAFF. Full variable domain (remainder filled in from reference TRBV7-9 and TRBJ1-1): DTGVSQNPRHKITKRGQNVTFRCDPISEHNRLYWYRQTLGQGPEFLTYFQNEAQLEKSRLLSDRFSAERPKGSFSTLEIQRTEQGDSAMYLCASSLDGPNTEAFFGQGTRLTVV.

The chain has TRBV3-1 (or the pseudogene TRBV3-2) and TRBJ2-2; weak D call: TRBD2 (5 bases). The CDR3 is made up of 16 amino acids. With 2 bases removed from V and 3 bases from J, the gap between germline ends came to 13 bases. From germline, CDR1 is LGHDT and CDR2 YNNKEL (reference sequence). CDR3 nucleotides: TGTGCCAGCAGCCAATCACGGGGTGCCGACACCGGGGAGCTGTTTTTT. This codes for CASSQSRGADTGELFF.

The rearrangement joins TRBV6-1 to TRBJ2-7; 11 bases agree with TRBD2. Germline V lookup: CDR1 MNHNS, CDR2 SASEGT. CDR3 length: 16 residues. Losses at the gene ends were 4 bases for V and 0 bases for J; bases not matched to a gene: 5. The CDR3 loop is CASSGLAGKSSYEQYF. DNA for the CDR3: TGTGCCAGCAGTGGACTAGCGGGGAAAAGCTCCTACGAGCAGTACTTC.

The chain carries TRBV11-2 and TRBJ2-7; no firm D call. Germline CDR1 reads SGHAT; CDR2 reads FQNNGV. Trimming pared 2 bases from V and 9 bases from J, leaving 11 bases between. The CDR3 is 12 amino acids. In DNA, the CDR3 is TGTGCCAGCAGCTTACGACCCCCCGGGCAGTACTTC. Amino acid sequence: CASSLRPPGQYF.

The V call is TRBV2, the J call TRBJ2-1; D possibly corresponds to TRBD2 (7 bases). Germline values: CDR1 SNHLY, CDR2 FYNNEI. There are 15 residues in the CDR3. The V gene lost 6 bases and the J gene lost 7 bases, with 19 bases spanning the gap. The CDR3, as DNA: TGTGCCAGCAGGGGAGTAGGGGGGGCAGGAAATGAGCAGTTCTTC. Protein sequence: CASRGVGGAGNEQFF.

A single count supports this clone. The chain employs TRBV5-8 and TRBJ1-2, with a possible D match to TRBD1 (5 bases). In germline, CDR1 is SGHTS, CDR2 YDEGEE. There are 16 residues in the CDR3. V lost 2 bases to trimming and J lost 2 bases, with 16 bases between them. The CDR3 protein is CASSLGTGALNYGYTF. Here the CDR3 DNA reads TGTGCCAGCAGCTTAGGAACAGGAGCATTGAACTATGGCTACACCTTC. The full variable domain, rest sourced from reference TRBV5-8 and TRBJ1-2, is EAGVTQSPTHLIKTRGQQATLRCSPISGHTSVYWYQQALGLGLQFLLWYDEGEERNRGNFPPRFSGRQFPNYSSELNVNALELEDSALYLCASSLGTGALNYGYTFGSGTRLTVV.

This clone was detected only a few times. One junction end does not reproduce the germline sequence, and a read error may be involved. V gene TRBV29-1 combines with J gene TRBJ2-1, with TRBD1 matching over 7 bases. Germline values: CDR1 SQVTM, CDR2 ANQGSEA. The CDR3 has 18 residues. The CDR3 coding sequence is TGCAGCGTCGAAGACCACAATGGCCTGACAGGGACCTACAATGAGCAGTTCTTC. Protein sequence: CSVEDHNGLTGTYNEQFF.

The chain couples TRBV3-1 (or the pseudogene TRBV3-2) to TRBJ1-2, with D perhaps TRBD1 (5 bases). The CDR3 totals 13 residues. V dropped 1 base and J dropped 8 bases, with 11 bases sitting between them. CDR1 is LGHDT, CDR2 YNNKEL, per germline (reference sequence). CDR3 in amino acids: CASSQGEGSGYTF. The CDR3 DNA sequence: TGTGCCAGCAGCCAAGGCGAGGGGAGCGGCTACACCTTC.

This clone appeared once. This chain connects TRBV4-2 to TRBJ1-2, with unresolved D. Trimming took 2 bases from V and 0 from J, leaving 16 bases between them. CDR1 and CDR2 from the germline V gene are LGHNA and YNFKEQ. This CDR3 spans 17 amino acids. CDR3 sequence: CASSQRKDTASNYGYTF. CDR3 DNA: TGTGCCAGCAGCCAAAGGAAAGACACGGCGTCTAACTATGGCTACACCTTC.

This sequence joins TRBV7-8 and TRBJ2-1; D gene uncertain. Per germline, CDR1 SGHVS and CDR2 FQNEAQ. V dropped 1 base and J dropped 7 bases, with 8 bases sitting between them. The CDR3 contains 13 residues. CDR3 DNA: TGTGCCAGCAGCTTAGGGGAAGTAAATGAGCAGTTCTTC. Amino acids: CASSLGEVNEQFF.

The gene calls are TRBV18 and TRBJ2-3; D perhaps matches TRBD1 (6 bases). This CDR3 spans 13 amino acids. Germline assignment: CDR1 KGHSH and CDR2 LQKENI. V shed 4 bases and J shed 4 bases, with 9 bases lying between them. CDR3 protein: CASSRKGADTQYF. The CDR3 nucleotides are TGTGCCAGCTCACGAAAGGGGGCAGATACGCAGTATTTT.